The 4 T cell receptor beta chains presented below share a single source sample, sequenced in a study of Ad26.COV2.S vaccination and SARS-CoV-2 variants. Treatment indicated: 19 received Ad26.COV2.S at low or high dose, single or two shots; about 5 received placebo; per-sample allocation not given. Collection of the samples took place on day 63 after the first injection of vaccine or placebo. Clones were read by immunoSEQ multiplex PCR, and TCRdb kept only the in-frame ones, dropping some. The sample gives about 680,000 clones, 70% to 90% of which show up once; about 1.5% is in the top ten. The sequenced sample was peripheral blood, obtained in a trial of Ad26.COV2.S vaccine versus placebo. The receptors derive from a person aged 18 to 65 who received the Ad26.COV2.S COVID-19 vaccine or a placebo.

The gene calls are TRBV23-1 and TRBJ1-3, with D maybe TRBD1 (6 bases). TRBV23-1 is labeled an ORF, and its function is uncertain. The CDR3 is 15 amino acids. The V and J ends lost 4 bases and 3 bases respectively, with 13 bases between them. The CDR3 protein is CASSRPPGDGNTIYF. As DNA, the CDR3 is TGCGCCAGCAGTCGACCGCCAGGGGATGGAAACACCATATATTTT.

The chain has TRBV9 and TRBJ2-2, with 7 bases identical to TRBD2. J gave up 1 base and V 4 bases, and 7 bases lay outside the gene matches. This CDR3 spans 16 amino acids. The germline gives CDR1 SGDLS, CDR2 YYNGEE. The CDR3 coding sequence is TGTGCCAGCAGCCCCGGCGGGGGTGGGAACACCGGGGAGCTGTTTTTT. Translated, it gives CASSPGGGGNTGELFF.

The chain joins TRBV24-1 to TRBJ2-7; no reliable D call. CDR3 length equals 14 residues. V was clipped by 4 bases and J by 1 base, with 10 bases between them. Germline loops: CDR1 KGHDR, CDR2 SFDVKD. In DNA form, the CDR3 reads TGTGCCACCAGTGACCCAGGAACTTCCTACGAGCAGTACTTC. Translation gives CATSDPGTSYEQYF.

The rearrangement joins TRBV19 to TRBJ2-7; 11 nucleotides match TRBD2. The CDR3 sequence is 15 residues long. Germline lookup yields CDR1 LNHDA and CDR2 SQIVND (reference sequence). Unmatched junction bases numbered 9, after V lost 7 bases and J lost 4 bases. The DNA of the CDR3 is TGTGCCAGTACGGGTGTGACTAGCGGGACTTACGAGCAGTACTTC. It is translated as CASTGVTSGTYEQYF.